This T cell receptor (beta chain) emerged from a study of shared clonotypes between healthy human individuals. Study context: The study drew on two women and a few men aged 18 to 49 as donors. Study-wide points: Between a handful of donors, naive CD4 clonotypes were shared at a level of around 4.9%. Against clonotypes common to all four donors, non-shared ones had lower generation probabilities. Though the depth was large, rarefaction showed that sorted-subset sequencing was incomplete.

This clone was seen more than once but under ten times. The antigen remains unidentified. Produced via immunoSEQ multiplex PCR; TCRdb's table is partial and in-frame only. The repertoire includes approximately 980,000 clones, around three quarters of them detected once, and approximately 1.5% sits in the top ten. The CDR3 extends over 14 amino acids. J gave up 11 bases and V 3 bases, and 12 bases lay outside the gene matches. Germline V gene sequence: CDR1 MGHRA, CDR2 YSYEKL. The sequence came from a man aged 18 to 30 in good health. Sequencing used memory CD4+ T cells sorted from blood. Subset indicated: CD45RA-negative fraction. The V call is TRBV4-1, the J call TRBJ1-1, with TRBD1 matching over 7 bases. Here the CDR3 reads CASSHPQGLGDAFF. The CDR3 region has the DNA TGCGCCAGCAGCCACCCACAGGGGCTAGGGGATGCTTTCTTT.